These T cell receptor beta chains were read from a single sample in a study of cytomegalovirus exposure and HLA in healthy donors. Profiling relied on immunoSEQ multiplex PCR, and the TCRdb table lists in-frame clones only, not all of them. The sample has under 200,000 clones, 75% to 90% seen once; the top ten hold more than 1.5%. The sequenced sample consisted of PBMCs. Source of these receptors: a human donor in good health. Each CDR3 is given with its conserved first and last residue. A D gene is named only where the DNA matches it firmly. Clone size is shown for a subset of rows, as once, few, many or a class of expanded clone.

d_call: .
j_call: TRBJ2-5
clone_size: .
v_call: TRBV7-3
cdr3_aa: CASSSLSGETQYF
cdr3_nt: TGTGCCAGCAGCTCTCTCTCCGGGGAGACCCAGTACTTC

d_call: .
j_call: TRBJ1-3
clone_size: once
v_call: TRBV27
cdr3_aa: CASSVSGLSGNTIYF
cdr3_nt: TGTGCCAGCAGCGTCTCAGGGCTCTCTGGAAACACCATATATTTT

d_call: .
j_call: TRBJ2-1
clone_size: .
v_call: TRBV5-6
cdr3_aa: CASRDGRSGYNEQFF
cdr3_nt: TGTGCCAGCAGGGACGGAAGGAGCGGTTACAATGAGCAGTTCTTC

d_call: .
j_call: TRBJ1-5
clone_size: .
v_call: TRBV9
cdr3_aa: CASSVGGGGNQPQHF
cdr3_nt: TGTGCCAGCAGCGTAGGGGGAGGGGGCAATCAGCCCCAGCATTTT

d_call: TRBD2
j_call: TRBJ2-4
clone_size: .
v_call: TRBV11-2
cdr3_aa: CASSNQRGGYLRTKNIQYF
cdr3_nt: TGTGCCAGCAGCAACCAGCGGGGGGGCTACCTTCGGACCAAAAACATTCAGTACTTC

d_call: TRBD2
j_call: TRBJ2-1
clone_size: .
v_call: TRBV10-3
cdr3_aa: CAISFSGGANNEQFF
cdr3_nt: TGTGCCATCAGTTTTAGCGGGGGGGCCAACAATGAGCAGTTCTTC

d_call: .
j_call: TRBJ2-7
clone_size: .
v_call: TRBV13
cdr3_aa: CASSPFRELEEQYF
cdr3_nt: TGTGCCAGCAGCCCATTTCGAGAGTTGGAGGAGCAGTACTTC

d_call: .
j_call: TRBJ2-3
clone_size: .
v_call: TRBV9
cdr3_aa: CASSVSGGALTDTQYF
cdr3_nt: TGTGCCAGCAGCGTTTCGGGGGGCGCCCTCACAGATACGCAGTATTTT

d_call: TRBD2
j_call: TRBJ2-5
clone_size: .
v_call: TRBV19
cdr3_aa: CASRRGGGMIETQYF
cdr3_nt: TGTGCCAGTAGGCGGGGGGGAGGGATGATTGAGACCCAGTACTTC

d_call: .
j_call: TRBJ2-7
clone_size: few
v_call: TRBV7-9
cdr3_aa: CASSLAGRYEQYF
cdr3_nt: TGTGCCAGCAGCTTAGCGGGGAGATACGAGCAGTACTTC

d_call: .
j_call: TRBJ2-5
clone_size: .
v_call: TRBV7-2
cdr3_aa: CASSSVGGPGETQYF
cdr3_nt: TGTGCCAGCAGCTCAGTGGGGGGGCCCGGAGAGACCCAGTACTTC

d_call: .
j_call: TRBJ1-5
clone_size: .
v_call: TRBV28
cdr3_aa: CASSPRSNQPQHF
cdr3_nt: TGTGCCAGCAGCCCCAGGAGCAATCAGCCCCAGCATTTT

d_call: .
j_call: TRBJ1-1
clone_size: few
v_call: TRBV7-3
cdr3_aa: CASSPTAANTEAFF
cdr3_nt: TGTGCCAGCAGCCCGACAGCTGCGAACACTGAAGCTTTCTTT

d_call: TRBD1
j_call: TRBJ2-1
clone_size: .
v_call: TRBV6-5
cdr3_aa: CASRSGQGFDNEQFF
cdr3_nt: TGTGCCAGCAGATCGGGACAGGGTTTCGACAATGAGCAGTTCTTC

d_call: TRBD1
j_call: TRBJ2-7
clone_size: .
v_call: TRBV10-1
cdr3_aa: CASSVGTGAEQYF
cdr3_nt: TGCGCCAGCAGTGTCGGGACAGGGGCTGAGCAGTACTTC

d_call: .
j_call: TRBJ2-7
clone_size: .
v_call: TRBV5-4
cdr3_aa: CASSLVPGEQYF
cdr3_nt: TGTGCCAGCAGCCTGGTGCCAGGCGAGCAGTACTTC

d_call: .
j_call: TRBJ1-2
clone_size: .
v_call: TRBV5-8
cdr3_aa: CASSFPGHIYGYTF
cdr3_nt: TGTGCCAGCAGTTTCCCGGGACACATTTATGGCTACACCTTC

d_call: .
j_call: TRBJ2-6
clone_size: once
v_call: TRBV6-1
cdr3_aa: CASSAPGSGANVLTF
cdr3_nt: TGTGCCAGCAGTGCTCCAGGGTCTGGGGCCAACGTCCTGACTTTC

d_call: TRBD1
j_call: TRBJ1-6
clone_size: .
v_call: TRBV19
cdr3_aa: CASRGQGSWNSPLHF
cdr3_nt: TGTGCCAGTAGAGGACAGGGCTCTTGGAATTCACCCCTCCACTTT

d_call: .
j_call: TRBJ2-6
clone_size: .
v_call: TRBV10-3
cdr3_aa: CAISGTGANVLTF
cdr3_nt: TGTGCCATCAGCGGGACTGGGGCCAACGTCCTGACTTTC